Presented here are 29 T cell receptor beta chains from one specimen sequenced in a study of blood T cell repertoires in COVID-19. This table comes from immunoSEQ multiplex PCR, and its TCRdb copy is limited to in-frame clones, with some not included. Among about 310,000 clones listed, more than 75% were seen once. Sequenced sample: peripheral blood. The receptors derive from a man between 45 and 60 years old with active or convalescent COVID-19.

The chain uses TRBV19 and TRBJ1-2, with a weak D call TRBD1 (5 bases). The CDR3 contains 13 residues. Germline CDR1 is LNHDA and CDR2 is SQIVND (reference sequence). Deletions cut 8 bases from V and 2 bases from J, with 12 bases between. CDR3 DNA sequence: TGTGCCAGTCAGCCTGGGGCGAACTATGGCTACACCTTC. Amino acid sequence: CASQPGANYGYTF.

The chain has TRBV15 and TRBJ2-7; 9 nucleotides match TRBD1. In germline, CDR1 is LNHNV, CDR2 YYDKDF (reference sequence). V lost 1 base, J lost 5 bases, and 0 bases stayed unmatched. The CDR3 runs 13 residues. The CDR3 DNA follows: TGTGCCACCAGCAGAGGGGACAGGGACGAGCAGTACTTC. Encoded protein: CATSRGDRDEQYF.

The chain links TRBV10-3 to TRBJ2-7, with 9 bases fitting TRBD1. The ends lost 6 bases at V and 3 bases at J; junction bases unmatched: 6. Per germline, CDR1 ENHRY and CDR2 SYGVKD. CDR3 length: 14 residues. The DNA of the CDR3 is TGTGCCATCAGAGAAACAGGGGGCAACTACGAGCAGTACTTC. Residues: CAIRETGGNYEQYF.

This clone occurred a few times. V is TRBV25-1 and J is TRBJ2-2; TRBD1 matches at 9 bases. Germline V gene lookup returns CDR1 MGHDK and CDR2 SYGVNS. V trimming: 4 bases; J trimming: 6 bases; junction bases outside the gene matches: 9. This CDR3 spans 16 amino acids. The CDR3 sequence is CASSGGTGMSAGELFF. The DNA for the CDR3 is TGTGCCAGCAGTGGGGGGACAGGGATGAGTGCCGGGGAGCTGTTTTTT.

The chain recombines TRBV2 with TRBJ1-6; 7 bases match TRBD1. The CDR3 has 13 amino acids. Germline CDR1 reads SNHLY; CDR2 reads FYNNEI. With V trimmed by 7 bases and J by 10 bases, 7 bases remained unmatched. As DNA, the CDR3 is TGTGCCAGCATGGGACAGCCTTTGTCACCCCTCCACTTT. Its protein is CASMGQPLSPLHF.

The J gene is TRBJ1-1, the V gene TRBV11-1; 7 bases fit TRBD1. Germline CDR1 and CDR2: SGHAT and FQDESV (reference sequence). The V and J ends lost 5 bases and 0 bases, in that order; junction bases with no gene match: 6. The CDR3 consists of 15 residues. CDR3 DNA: TGTGCCAGCAGCCCACCGGGACAGATGAACACTGAAGCTTTCTTT. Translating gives CASSPPGQMNTEAFF.

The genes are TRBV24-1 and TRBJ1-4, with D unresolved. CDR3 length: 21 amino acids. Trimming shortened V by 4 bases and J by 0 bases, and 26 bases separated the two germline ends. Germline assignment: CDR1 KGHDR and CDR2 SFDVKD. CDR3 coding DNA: TGTGCCACCAGTGACCCCCCGGACGGAGAGGGTCCCACGGCAACTAATGAAAAACTGTTTTTT. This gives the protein CATSDPPDGEGPTATNEKLFF.

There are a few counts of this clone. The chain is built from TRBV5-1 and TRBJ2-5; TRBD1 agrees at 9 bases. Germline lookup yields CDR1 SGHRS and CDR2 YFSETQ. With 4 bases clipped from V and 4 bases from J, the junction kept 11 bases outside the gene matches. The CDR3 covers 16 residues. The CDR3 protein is CASSKAGTGIRETQYF. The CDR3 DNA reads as TGCGCCAGCAGCAAGGCCGGGACAGGGATAAGAGAGACCCAGTACTTC.

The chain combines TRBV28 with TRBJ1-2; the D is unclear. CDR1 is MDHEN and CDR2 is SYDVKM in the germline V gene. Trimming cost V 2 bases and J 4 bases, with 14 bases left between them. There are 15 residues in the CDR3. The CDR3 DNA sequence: TGTGCCAGCAGTTTAAGCCCAGGTCCGCCCTATGGCTACACCTTC. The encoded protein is CASSLSPGPPYGYTF.

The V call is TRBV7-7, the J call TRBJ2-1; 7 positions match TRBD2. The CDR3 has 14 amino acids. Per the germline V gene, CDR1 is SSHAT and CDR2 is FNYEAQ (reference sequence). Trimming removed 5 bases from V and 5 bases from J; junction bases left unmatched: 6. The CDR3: CASSPGTKDNEQFF. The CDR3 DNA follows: TGTGCCAGCAGCCCCGGGACTAAAGACAATGAGCAGTTCTTC. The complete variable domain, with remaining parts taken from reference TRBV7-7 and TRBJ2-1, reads GAGVSQSPRYKVTKRGQDVTLRCDPISSHATLYWYQQALGQGPEFLTYFNYEAQPDKSGLPSDRFSAERPEGSISTLTIQRTEQRDSAMYRCASSPGTKDNEQFFGPGTRLTVL.

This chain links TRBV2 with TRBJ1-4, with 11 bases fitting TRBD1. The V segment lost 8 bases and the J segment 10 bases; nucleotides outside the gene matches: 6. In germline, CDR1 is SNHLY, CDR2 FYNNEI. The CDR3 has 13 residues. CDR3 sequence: CASEWDRGAKLFF. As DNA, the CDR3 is TGTGCCAGCGAGTGGGACAGGGGGGCAAAACTGTTTTTT.

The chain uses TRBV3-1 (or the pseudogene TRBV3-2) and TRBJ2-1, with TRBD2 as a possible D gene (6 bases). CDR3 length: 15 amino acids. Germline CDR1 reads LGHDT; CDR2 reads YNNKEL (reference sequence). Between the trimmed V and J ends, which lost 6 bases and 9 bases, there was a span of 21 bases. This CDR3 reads CASRATGGGMSEQFF. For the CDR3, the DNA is TGTGCCAGCAGGGCCACAGGAGGAGGGATGTCTGAGCAGTTCTTC.

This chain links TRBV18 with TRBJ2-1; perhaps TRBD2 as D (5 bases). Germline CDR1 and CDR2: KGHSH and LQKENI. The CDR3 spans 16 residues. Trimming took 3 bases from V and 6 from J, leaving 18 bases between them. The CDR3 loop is CASSPNIPTISNEQFF. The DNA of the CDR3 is TGTGCCAGCTCACCTAATATCCCGACTATATCCAATGAGCAGTTCTTC.

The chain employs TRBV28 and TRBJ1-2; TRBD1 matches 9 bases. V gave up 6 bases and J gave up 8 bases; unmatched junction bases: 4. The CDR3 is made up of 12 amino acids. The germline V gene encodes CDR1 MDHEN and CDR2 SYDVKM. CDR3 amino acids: CASRGQGRGYTF. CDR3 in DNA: TGTGCCAGCAGGGGACAGGGTAGAGGCTACACCTTC.

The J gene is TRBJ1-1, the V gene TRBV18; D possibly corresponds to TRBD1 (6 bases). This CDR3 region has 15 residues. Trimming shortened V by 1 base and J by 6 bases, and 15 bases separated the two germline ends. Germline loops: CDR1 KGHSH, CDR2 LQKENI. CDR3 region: CASSPQGGTGPEAFF. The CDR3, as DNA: TGTGCCAGCTCACCACAGGGGGGGACGGGCCCTGAAGCTTTCTTT.

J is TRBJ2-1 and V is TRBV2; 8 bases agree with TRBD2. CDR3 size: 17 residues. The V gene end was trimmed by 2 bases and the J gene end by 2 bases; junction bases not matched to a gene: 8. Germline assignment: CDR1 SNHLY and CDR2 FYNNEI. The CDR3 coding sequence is TGTGCCAGCAGTGAATCCAGCGGGAGAACTACCTACAATGAGCAGTTCTTC. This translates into CASSESSGRTTYNEQFF.

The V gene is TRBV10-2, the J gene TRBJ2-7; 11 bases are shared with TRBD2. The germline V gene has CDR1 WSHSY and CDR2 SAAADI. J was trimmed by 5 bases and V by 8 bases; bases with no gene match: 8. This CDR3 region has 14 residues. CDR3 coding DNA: TGCGCCAGCTTAACCGGGACTAGCGGAAACGAGCAGTACTTC. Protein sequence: CASLTGTSGNEQYF.

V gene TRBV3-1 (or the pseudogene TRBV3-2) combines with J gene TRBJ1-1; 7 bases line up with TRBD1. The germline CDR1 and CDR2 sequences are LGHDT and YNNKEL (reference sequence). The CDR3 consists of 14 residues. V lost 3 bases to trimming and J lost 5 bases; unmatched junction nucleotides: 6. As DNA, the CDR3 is TGTGCCAGCAGCCAGGCCTCAGGGGGAACTGAAGCTTTCTTT. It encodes CASSQASGGTEAFF.

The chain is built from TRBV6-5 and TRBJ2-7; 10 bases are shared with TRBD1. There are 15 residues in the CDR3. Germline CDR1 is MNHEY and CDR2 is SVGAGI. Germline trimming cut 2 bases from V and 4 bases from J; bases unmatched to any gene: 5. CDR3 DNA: TGTGCCAGCAGTTACAGCAGACAGGGGGCGTACGAGCAGTACTTC. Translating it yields CASSYSRQGAYEQYF.

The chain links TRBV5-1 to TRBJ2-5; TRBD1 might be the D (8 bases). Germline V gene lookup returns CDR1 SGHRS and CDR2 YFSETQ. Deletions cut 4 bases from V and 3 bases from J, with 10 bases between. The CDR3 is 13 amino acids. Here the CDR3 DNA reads TGCGCCAGCAGCACAGGGGGGGAAGAGACCCAGTACTTC. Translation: CASSTGGEETQYF.

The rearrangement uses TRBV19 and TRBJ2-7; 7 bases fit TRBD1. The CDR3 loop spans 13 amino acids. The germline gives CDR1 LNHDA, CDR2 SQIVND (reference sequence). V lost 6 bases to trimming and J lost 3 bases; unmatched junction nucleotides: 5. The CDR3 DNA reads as TGTGCCAGTAGACTGGGACAGTTCTACGAGCAGTACTTC. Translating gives CASRLGQFYEQYF.

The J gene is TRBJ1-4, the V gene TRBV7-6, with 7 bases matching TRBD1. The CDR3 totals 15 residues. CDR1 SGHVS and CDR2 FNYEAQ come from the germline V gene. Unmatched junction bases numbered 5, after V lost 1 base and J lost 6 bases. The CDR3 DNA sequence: TGTGCCAGCAGCTTAGAACAGGGGTTCCATGAAAAACTGTTTTTT. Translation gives CASSLEQGFHEKLFF.

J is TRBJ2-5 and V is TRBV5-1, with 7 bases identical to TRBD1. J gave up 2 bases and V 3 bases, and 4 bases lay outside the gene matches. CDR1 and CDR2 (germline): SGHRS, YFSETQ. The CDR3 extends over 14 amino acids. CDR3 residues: CASSSGGRQETQYF. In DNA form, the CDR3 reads TGCGCCAGCAGCTCAGGGGGAAGGCAAGAGACCCAGTACTTC.

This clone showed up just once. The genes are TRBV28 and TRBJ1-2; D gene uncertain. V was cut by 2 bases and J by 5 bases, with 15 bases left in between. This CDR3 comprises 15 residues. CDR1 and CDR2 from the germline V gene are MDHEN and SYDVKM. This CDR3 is CASSLGGTATYGYTF. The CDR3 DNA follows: TGTGCCAGCAGTTTAGGTGGTACGGCGACTTATGGCTACACCTTC.

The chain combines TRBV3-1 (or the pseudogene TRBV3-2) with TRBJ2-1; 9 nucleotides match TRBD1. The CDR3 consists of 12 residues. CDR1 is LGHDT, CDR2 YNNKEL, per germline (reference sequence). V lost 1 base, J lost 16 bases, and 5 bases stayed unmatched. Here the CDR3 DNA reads TGTGCCAGCAGCCAAGGGGGACAGGGTAACTTCTTC. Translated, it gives CASSQGGQGNFF.

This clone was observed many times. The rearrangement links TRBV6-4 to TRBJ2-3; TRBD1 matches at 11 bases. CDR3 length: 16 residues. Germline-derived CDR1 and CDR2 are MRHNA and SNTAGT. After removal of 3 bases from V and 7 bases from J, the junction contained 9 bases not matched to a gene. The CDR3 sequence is CASSETSGTGGNTQYF. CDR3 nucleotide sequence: TGTGCCAGCAGTGAGACTTCCGGGACAGGGGGAAATACGCAGTATTTT.

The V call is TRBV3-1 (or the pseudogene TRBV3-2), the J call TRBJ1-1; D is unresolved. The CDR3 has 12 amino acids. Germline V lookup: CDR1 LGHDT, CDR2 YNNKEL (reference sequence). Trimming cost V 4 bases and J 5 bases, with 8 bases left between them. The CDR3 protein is CASSRTGTEAFF. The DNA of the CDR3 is TGTGCCAGCAGCCGAACCGGGACTGAAGCTTTCTTT.

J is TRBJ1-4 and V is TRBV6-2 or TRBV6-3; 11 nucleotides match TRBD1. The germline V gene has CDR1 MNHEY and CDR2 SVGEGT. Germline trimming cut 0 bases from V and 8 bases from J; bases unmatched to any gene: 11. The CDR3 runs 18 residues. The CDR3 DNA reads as TGTGCCAGCAGTTACTCCGGGACAGGGGGACCCCAAGACGAAAAACTGTTTTTT. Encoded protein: CASSYSGTGGPQDEKLFF.

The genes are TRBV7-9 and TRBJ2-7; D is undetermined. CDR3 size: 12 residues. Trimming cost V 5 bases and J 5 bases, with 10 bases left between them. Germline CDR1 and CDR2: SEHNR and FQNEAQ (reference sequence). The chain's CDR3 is CASSKSTHEQYF. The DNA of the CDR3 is TGTGCCAGCAGCAAGTCTACCCACGAGCAGTACTTC.